The present T cell receptor beta chain was sequenced within a study of T-cell memory formation after mild COVID-19. This clonotype has ten or more counts. TCRdb re-analysed the 5' RACE reads in MiXCR, keeping a single row per CDR3 protein. In the table there are fewer than 30,000 distinct CDR3 sequences, 9.5% to 15% of which are singletons. Specimen: PBMCs or a T cell subset sorted from them (not recorded which). The clonotype was recovered from an adult woman who had mild COVID-19 (a few samples of this study predate the infection). Cell type and time point are not known.

As DNA, the CDR3 is TGCAGTGCTAGAGCCGGGGGGGGTAGAGTCACTGAAGCTTTCTTT. Encoded protein: CSARAGGGRVTEAFF. The chain combines TRBV20-1 with TRBJ1-1; possible D gene TRBD1, 5 bases. Trimming shortened V by 1 base and J by 4 bases, and 16 bases separated the two germline ends. The CDR3 is 15 residues long. The V gene's germline CDR1 is DFQATT and CDR2 SNEGSKA (reference sequence).